The 18 T cell receptor beta chains in this list originate from one sample, sequenced in a study of T cell responses to AZD1222 COVID-19 vaccine. Here immunoSEQ multiplex PCR was the method, and the copy in TCRdb shows in-frame clones only, minus some. The sample includes about 200,000 clones, approximately 95% seen only once; the top ten take roughly 0.99%. The source material was peripheral blood, sampled 28 days after the second AZD1222 dose. Every receptor here comes from an adult who received the AZD1222 COVID-19 vaccine.

This clone has a single count. J is TRBJ2-3 and V is TRBV5-1, with TRBD2 as a possible D gene (6 bases). The CDR3 covers 15 residues. The V gene lost 1 base and the J gene lost 1 base, with 10 bases spanning the gap. The germline V gene encodes CDR1 SGHRS and CDR2 YFSETQ. In nucleotides, the CDR3 is TGCGCCAGCAGCTTGTTCCAGCGGGGCACAGATACGCAGTATTTT. Translation gives CASSLFQRGTDTQYF.

The J gene is TRBJ1-4, the V gene TRBV9; possibly TRBD1 for D (5 bases). CDR3 size: 15 residues. V lost 0 bases to trimming and J lost 4 bases, with 10 bases between them. Looked up from germline, CDR1 is SGDLS and CDR2 is YYNGEE. Written as DNA, the CDR3 is TGTGCCAGCAGCGTAGGGGGGACCTATAATGAAAAACTGTTTTTT. Translation gives CASSVGGTYNEKLFF.

The V call is TRBV2, the J call TRBJ2-2; D unresolved. The CDR3 covers 16 residues. In germline, CDR1 is SNHLY, CDR2 FYNNEI. Trimming removed 2 bases at V and 1 base at J, with 11 bases between. The CDR3 sequence is CASSEIGVQNTGELFF. The CDR3 DNA reads as TGTGCCAGCAGTGAAATTGGCGTCCAGAACACCGGGGAGCTGTTTTTT. Drawing the rest from reference TRBV2 and TRBJ2-2, the complete variable domain is EPEVTQTPSHQVTQMGQEVILRCVPISNHLYFYWYRQILGQKVEFLVSFYNNEISEKSEIFDDQFSVERPDGSNFTLKIRSTKLEDSAMYFCASSEIGVQNTGELFFGEGSRLTVL.

This sequence joins TRBV2 and TRBJ2-1; D perhaps matches TRBD2 (5 bases). The CDR3 runs 16 residues. The germline V gene has CDR1 SNHLY and CDR2 FYNNEI. Trimming removed 6 bases at V and 0 bases at J, with 15 bases between. In nucleotides, the CDR3 is TGTGCCAGCAGCGCCCCCGGGAAGGGCTCCTACAATGAGCAGTTCTTC. Translated, it gives CASSAPGKGSYNEQFF.

The chain employs TRBV4-2 and TRBJ1-2, with 7 nucleotides matching TRBD1. The CDR3 consists of 17 residues. CDR1 and CDR2 (germline): LGHNA, YNFKEQ. Trimming took 2 bases from V and 2 from J; bases not matched to a gene: 11. This CDR3 reads CASSQQVSGQANYGYTF. CDR3 in DNA: TGTGCCAGCAGCCAACAAGTTTCCGGACAGGCAAACTATGGCTACACCTTC.

The rearrangement joins TRBV3-1 (or the pseudogene TRBV3-2) to TRBJ2-2, with 9 nucleotides matching TRBD1. Germline assignment: CDR1 LGHDT and CDR2 YNNKEL (reference sequence). The CDR3 consists of 16 residues. V was clipped by 1 base and J by 6 bases; unmatched bases: 6. The CDR3 spells CASSQVGTGIPGELFF. The DNA for the CDR3 is TGTGCCAGCAGCCAAGTTGGGACAGGGATACCCGGGGAGCTGTTTTTT.

The gene calls are TRBV6-5 and TRBJ2-7; D unresolved. Trimming shortened V by 4 bases and J by 3 bases, and 10 bases separated the two germline ends. The germline gives CDR1 MNHEY, CDR2 SVGAGI. The CDR3 contains 13 residues. The CDR3 region has the DNA TGTGCCAGCAGTTCCGGACCCAGCTACGAGCAGTACTTC. It is translated as CASSSGPSYEQYF.

Only a few counts were recorded for this clone. V gene TRBV11-1 combines with J gene TRBJ2-5, with D possibly matching TRBD1 (5 bases). V lost 1 base and J lost 7, with 10 bases in between. Germline CDR1 SGHAT, CDR2 FQDESV (reference sequence). CDR3 size: 13 residues. CDR3 amino acids: CASSLGAGPTQYF. In DNA, the CDR3 is TGTGCCAGCAGCTTAGGAGCAGGGCCGACCCAGTACTTC.

CDR3 protein: CASSPLSSGGVSYNEQFF. The CDR3 DNA is TGTGCCAGCTCACCCTTGTCCTCCGGGGGCGTCTCCTACAATGAGCAGTTCTTC. The V gene is TRBV18, the J gene TRBJ2-1; perhaps D is TRBD1 or TRBD2 (6 bases each). The CDR3 length is 18 residues. The germline V and J ends were trimmed by 3 bases and 0 bases, with 18 bases remaining between them. Germline values: CDR1 KGHSH, CDR2 LQKENI.

The gene calls are TRBV27 and TRBJ2-1; TRBD2 aligns across 11 bases. This CDR3 is 15 amino acids long. CDR1 and CDR2 from the germline V gene are MNHEY and SMNVEV (reference sequence). The V and J ends lost 8 bases and 0 bases, in that order; junction bases with no gene match: 3. CDR3: CASGGLAGSYNEQFF. DNA for the CDR3: TGTGCCAGCGGTGGACTAGCGGGCTCCTACAATGAGCAGTTCTTC.

The chain employs TRBV27 and TRBJ2-7, with D perhaps assigned TRBD1 or TRBD2 (6 bases each). CDR1 is MNHEY, CDR2 SMNVEV, per germline (reference sequence). This CDR3 has 17 amino acids. Trimming shortened V by 6 bases and J by 0 bases, and 21 bases separated the two germline ends. CDR3 amino acids: CASSRARGTLSSYEQYF. The CDR3 nucleotides are TGTGCCAGCAGCCGAGCTCGCGGGACACTAAGCTCCTACGAGCAGTACTTC.

CDR3 in amino acids: CATSAPDSLHQPQHF. The CDR3 DNA sequence: TGTGCCACCAGTGCCCCGGACAGTCTTCATCAGCCCCAGCATTTT. The rearrangement joins TRBV24-1 to TRBJ1-5, with TRBD1 as a possible D gene (6 bases). The germline V gene encodes CDR1 KGHDR and CDR2 SFDVKD. CDR3 length equals 15 residues. The ends were cut back, 5 bases at V and 5 bases at J, with 15 bases in the middle.

This chain links TRBV5-1 with TRBJ1-3, with D possibly being TRBD1 (6 bases). Trimming took 5 bases from V and 0 from J, leaving 12 bases between them. The CDR3 loop spans 15 amino acids. Germline loops: CDR1 SGHRS, CDR2 YFSETQ. The CDR3 nucleotides are TGCGCCAGCAGAGCAGGGGCAAACTCTGGAAACACCATATATTTT. Encoded protein: CASRAGANSGNTIYF.

The V and J genes are TRBV6-5 and TRBJ1-2, with D possibly being TRBD1 (5 bases). V lost 7 bases and J 4 bases, leaving 16 bases between the germline ends. CDR3 length: 14 residues. The germline gives CDR1 MNHEY, CDR2 SVGAGI. CDR3 nucleotides: TGTGCCAGCAAGTGGCTAGGGGAACGCTATGGCTACACCTTC. Its protein product is CASKWLGERYGYTF.

The chain joins TRBV6-5 to TRBJ2-7; possibly TRBD1 or TRBD2 for D (5 bases each). The CDR3 consists of 15 residues. CDR1 and CDR2 from the germline V gene are MNHEY and SVGAGI. The V end was cut by 5 bases, the J end by 2 bases, with 16 bases between. The CDR3: CASSPTRDAPYEQYF. The DNA for the CDR3 is TGTGCCAGCAGTCCTACTAGGGACGCCCCCTACGAGCAGTACTTC.

The J gene is TRBJ1-2, the V gene TRBV10-3, with TRBD1 identical over 9 bases. The CDR3 covers 15 residues. Looked up from germline, CDR1 is ENHRY and CDR2 is SYGVKD. The V and J ends lost 0 bases and 5 bases, in that order; junction bases with no gene match: 4. The CDR3 here is CAISESGQGKYGYTF. The CDR3 DNA sequence: TGTGCCATCAGTGAGTCGGGACAGGGAAAATATGGCTACACCTTC.

V gene TRBV28 combines with J gene TRBJ1-2; 7 nucleotides agree with TRBD1. CDR3 length: 14 amino acids. Unmatched junction bases numbered 0, after V lost 0 bases and J lost 2 bases. Looked up from germline, CDR1 is MDHEN and CDR2 is SYDVKM. This CDR3 is CASSLWDRNYGYTF. The CDR3 DNA reads TGTGCCAGCAGTTTATGGGACAGGAACTATGGCTACACCTTC.

The chain links TRBV6-1 to TRBJ1-3; D ambiguous. The CDR3 is 16 residues long. Trimming left V 3 bases short and J 0 bases short, with 12 bases between. CDR1 and CDR2 (germline): MNHNS, SASEGT. The CDR3 DNA reads TGTGCCAGCAGTGATATCCTCTTTGCCTCTGGAAACACCATATATTTT. Translating gives CASSDILFASGNTIYF.